Listed here are 20 T cell receptor beta chains from one sample, sequenced in a study of cytotoxic CD8 clonotypes in ibrutinib-treated CLL. Using immunoSEQ multiplex PCR, the repertoire was profiled, and TCRdb retains in-frame clones only, with some absent. The sample contains 35,000 or so clones, 65% to 75% of which appear only once. The sequenced sample was PBMCs, obtained at disease progression, from a patient treated with ibrutinib. All receptors derive from a human donor with chronic lymphocytic leukemia.

The rearrangement uses TRBV19 and TRBJ1-1, with D maybe TRBD1 (5 bases). In germline, CDR1 is LNHDA, CDR2 SQIVND (reference sequence). Trimming cost V 5 bases and J 1 base, with 11 bases left between them. CDR3 length equals 14 residues. Here the CDR3 DNA reads TGTGCCAGTAGTCCCAGCCAGGGGAACACTGAAGCTTTCTTT. Its protein is CASSPSQGNTEAFF. Looking up the rest from reference TRBV19 and TRBJ1-1 gives the full variable domain: DGGITQSPKYLFRKEGQNVTLSCEQNLNHDAMYWYRQDPGQGLRLIYYSQIVNDFQKGDIAEGYSVSREKKESFPLTVTSAQKNPTAFYLCASSPSQGNTEAFFGQGTRLTVV.

The V and J genes are TRBV11-2 and TRBJ2-7; 10 nucleotides match TRBD1. V was clipped by 6 bases and J by 5 bases; unmatched bases: 10. Germline CDR1 reads SGHAT; CDR2 reads FQNNGV. This CDR3 comprises 15 residues. The CDR3 DNA is TGTGCCAGCAGGAGGGTGGGGACAGGGGTCAACGAGCAGTACTTC. This encodes CASRRVGTGVNEQYF.

The V gene is TRBV7-9, the J gene TRBJ2-7; D not resolved. Germline CDR1 reads SEHNR; CDR2 reads FQNEAQ (reference sequence). V gave up 1 base and J gave up 6 bases, with 16 bases separating them. This CDR3 is 15 amino acids long. The CDR3 is CASSLDPAYQPEQYF. For the CDR3, the DNA is TGTGCCAGCAGCTTAGACCCGGCCTACCAGCCCGAGCAGTACTTC.

The rearrangement uses TRBV25-1 and TRBJ2-7; 9 nucleotides agree with TRBD1. The V gene's germline CDR1 is MGHDK and CDR2 SYGVNS. The CDR3 is 13 residues long. The V segment lost 10 bases and the J segment 7 bases; nucleotides outside the gene matches: 11. The CDR3 here is CANPGQGLGEQYF. The DNA for the CDR3 is TGTGCCAATCCGGGACAGGGCCTAGGGGAGCAGTACTTC.

The CDR3 nucleotides read TGTGCCAGCAGCTGGGGTAGGGGCAGACCCTTGAACACTGAAGCTTTCTTT. Translated, it gives CASSWGRGRPLNTEAFF. The V and J genes are TRBV5-6 and TRBJ1-1, with D perhaps TRBD1 (5 bases). Germline lookup yields CDR1 SGHDT and CDR2 YYEEEE. The CDR3 covers 17 residues. Trimming took off 3 bases at V and 0 bases at J, with 18 bases between the two ends.

This clone was detected only a few times. The gene calls are TRBV19 and TRBJ1-5; TRBD1 matches 7 bases. This CDR3 contains 16 residues. From germline, CDR1 is LNHDA and CDR2 SQIVND (reference sequence). V shed 6 bases and J 1 base; nucleotides not matched to a gene: 9. Here the CDR3 reads CASSQNQGGSNQPQHF. The CDR3 region has the DNA TGTGCCAGTAGCCAGAATCAGGGGGGCAGCAATCAGCCCCAGCATTTT.

The J gene is TRBJ1-2, the V gene TRBV5-8, with unresolved D. This CDR3 spans 14 amino acids. Trimming pared 0 bases from V and 4 bases from J, leaving 10 bases between. Germline CDR1 and CDR2: SGHTS and YDEGEE. CDR3 DNA sequence: TGTGCCAGCAGCTTGGAGGGAGCGGGCTATGGCTACACCTTC. This sequence encodes CASSLEGAGYGYTF. The full variable domain, in which reference TRBV5-8 and TRBJ1-2 provide the parts outside the CDR3, is EAGVTQSPTHLIKTRGQQATLRCSPISGHTSVYWYQQALGLGLQFLLWYDEGEERNRGNFPPRFSGRQFPNYSSELNVNALELEDSALYLCASSLEGAGYGYTFGSGTRLTVV.

The chain has TRBV5-1 and TRBJ2-4; the D gene is possibly TRBD2 (6 bases). Germline V gene sequence: CDR1 SGHRS, CDR2 YFSETQ. The V gene lost 0 bases and the J gene lost 0 bases, with 10 bases spanning the gap. The CDR3 runs to 16 residues. The CDR3 sequence: CASSLGVAVAKNIQYF. Written as DNA, the CDR3 is TGCGCCAGCAGCTTGGGGGTAGCGGTAGCCAAAAACATTCAGTACTTC.

This clone occurred once. The chain is built from TRBV19 and TRBJ1-1; weak D call: TRBD1 (5 bases). Germline V CDR1 and CDR2: LNHDA, SQIVND (reference sequence). V lost 6 bases and J lost 10, with 15 bases in between. The CDR3 loop spans 12 amino acids. CDR3 region: CASRLGGGPAFF. For the CDR3, the DNA is TGTGCCAGTAGACTGGGGGGGGGTCCAGCTTTCTTT.

The chain recombines TRBV5-1 with TRBJ2-7; weak D call: TRBD1 (5 bases). The CDR3 sequence is 14 residues long. The ends were cut back, 5 bases at V and 0 bases at J, with 12 bases in the middle. Germline assignment: CDR1 SGHRS and CDR2 YFSETQ. This CDR3 is CASSFSGSSYEQYF. The CDR3 coding sequence is TGCGCCAGCAGTTTCTCAGGGTCCTCCTACGAGCAGTACTTC.

The gene calls are TRBV6-5 and TRBJ2-2, with D uncertain. CDR3 length: 13 residues. CDR1 and CDR2 (germline): MNHEY, SVGAGI. Trimming pared 6 bases from V and 1 base from J, leaving 6 bases between. The CDR3 DNA reads as TGTGCCAGCAGCCCCAAGAACACCGGGGAGCTGTTTTTT. Protein: CASSPKNTGELFF.

The chain combines TRBV7-8 with TRBJ2-5, with 12 bases aligning to TRBD2. With V trimmed by 4 bases and J by 5 bases, 5 bases remained unmatched. CDR3 length: 15 residues. The V gene's germline CDR1 is SGHVS and CDR2 FQNEAQ. CDR3 nucleotides: TGTGCCAGCAGCTCGCTAGCGGGGGGGCGGGAGACCCAGTACTTC. Translated, it gives CASSSLAGGRETQYF.

The chain is built from TRBV6-5 and TRBJ1-5; D may be TRBD1 (6 bases). Germline values: CDR1 MNHEY, CDR2 SVGAGI. Trimming removed 7 bases at V and 0 bases at J, with 16 bases between. The CDR3 runs 16 residues. CDR3 in amino acids: CASTSSGTYSNQPQHF. Written as DNA, the CDR3 is TGTGCCAGCACTTCCTCCGGGACATATAGCAATCAGCCCCAGCATTTT.

This clone was observed a few times. The rearrangement uses TRBV6-1 and TRBJ2-2, with D perhaps TRBD1 (5 bases). V lost 7 bases and J lost 1, with 7 bases in between. Per germline, CDR1 MNHNS and CDR2 SASEGT. The CDR3 is made up of 13 amino acids. In DNA, the CDR3 is TGTGCCAGCAACAGGTTGAACACCGGGGAGCTGTTTTTT. Encoded protein: CASNRLNTGELFF.

This CDR3 reads CASSGGTGDPFREKLFF. CDR3 nucleotides: TGTGCCAGCAGTGGCGGGACAGGGGATCCCTTTCGGGAAAAACTGTTTTTT. The chain employs TRBV27 and TRBJ1-4; 10 positions match TRBD1. The CDR3 contains 17 residues. The germline V gene encodes CDR1 MNHEY and CDR2 SMNVEV (reference sequence). The V and J ends lost 5 bases and 8 bases, in that order; junction bases with no gene match: 14.

The chain combines TRBV4-1 with TRBJ1-2; D is possibly TRBD1 (6 bases). From germline, CDR1 is MGHRA and CDR2 YSYEKL. The CDR3 covers 14 residues. Trimming removed 4 bases at V and 2 bases at J, with 11 bases between. The CDR3 region is CASSPQGQNYGYTF. As DNA, the CDR3 is TGCGCCAGCAGCCCCCAGGGGCAGAACTATGGCTACACCTTC.

The chain uses TRBV5-1 and TRBJ2-7, with D perhaps matching TRBD2 (6 bases). The CDR3 spans 15 residues. Trimming pared 3 bases from V and 7 bases from J, leaving 20 bases between. The germline V gene encodes CDR1 SGHRS and CDR2 YFSETQ. The CDR3 DNA follows: TGCGCCAGCAGCTCCCAATCCCCGGGGGTGGAAGAGCAGTACTTC. This codes for CASSSQSPGVEEQYF.

The gene calls are TRBV5-4 and TRBJ2-1, with a possible D match to TRBD2 (7 bases). From germline, CDR1 is SGHNT and CDR2 YYREEE (reference sequence). This CDR3 has 14 amino acids. V was clipped by 3 bases and J by 6 bases, with 13 bases between them. The CDR3 spells CASSSGGQGNEQFF. The CDR3 bases are TGTGCCAGCAGCTCCGGGGGGCAGGGCAATGAGCAGTTCTTC.

The genes are TRBV10-3 and TRBJ2-1, with 11 bases that match TRBD2. Trimming took 5 bases from V and 13 from J; bases not matched to a gene: 1. The CDR3 runs to 11 residues. Germline V gene lookup returns CDR1 ENHRY and CDR2 SYGVKD. The chain's CDR3 is CAISTSGGQFF. The CDR3 DNA follows: TGTGCCATCAGTACTAGCGGGGGCCAGTTCTTC.

This clone turned up a few times. The chain links TRBV19 to TRBJ1-1; D is possibly TRBD1 (5 bases). V lost 6 bases, J lost 9 bases, and 20 bases lay in between. The CDR3 is 14 amino acids. Germline CDR1 and CDR2: LNHDA and SQIVND (reference sequence). This CDR3 reads CASRKPSGGVKAFF. For the CDR3, the DNA is TGTGCCAGTAGAAAACCCTCGGGGGGAGTAAAAGCTTTCTTT.